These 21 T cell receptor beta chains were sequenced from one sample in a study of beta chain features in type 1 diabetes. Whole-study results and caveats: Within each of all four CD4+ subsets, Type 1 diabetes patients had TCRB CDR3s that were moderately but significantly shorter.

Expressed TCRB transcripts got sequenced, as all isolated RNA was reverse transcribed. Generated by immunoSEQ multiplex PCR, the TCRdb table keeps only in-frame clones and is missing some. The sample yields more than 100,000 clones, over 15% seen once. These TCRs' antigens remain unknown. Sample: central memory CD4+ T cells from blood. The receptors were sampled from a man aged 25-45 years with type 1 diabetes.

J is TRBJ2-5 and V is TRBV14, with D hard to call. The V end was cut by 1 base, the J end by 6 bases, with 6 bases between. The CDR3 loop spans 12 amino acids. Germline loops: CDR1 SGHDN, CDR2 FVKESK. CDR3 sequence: CASSQVGKTQYF. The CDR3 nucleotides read TGTGCCAGCAGCCAAGTTGGAAAGACCCAGTACTTC.

CDR3 residues: CASSRTEGGTGELFF. The CDR3 DNA is TGTGCCAGCAGTAGGACCGAAGGGGGCACCGGGGAGCTGTTTTTT. The chain links TRBV2 to TRBJ2-2; possibly TRBD1 for D (6 bases). The germline CDR1 and CDR2 sequences are SNHLY and FYNNEI. Trimming removed 5 bases from V and 4 bases from J, with 14 bases in between. The CDR3 covers 15 residues.

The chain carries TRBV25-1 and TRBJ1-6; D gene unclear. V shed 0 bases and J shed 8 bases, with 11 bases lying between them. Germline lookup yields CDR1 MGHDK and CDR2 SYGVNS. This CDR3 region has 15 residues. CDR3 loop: CASSEYSLPYSPLHF. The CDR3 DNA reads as TGTGCCAGCAGTGAATATTCCCTCCCCTATTCACCCCTCCACTTT.

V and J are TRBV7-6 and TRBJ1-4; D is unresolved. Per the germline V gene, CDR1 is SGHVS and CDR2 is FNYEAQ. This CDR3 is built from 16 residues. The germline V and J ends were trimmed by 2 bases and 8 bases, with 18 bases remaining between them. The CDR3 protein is CASSLSAPGFGEKLFF. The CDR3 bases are TGTGCCAGCAGCTTATCCGCCCCCGGGTTTGGGGAAAAACTGTTTTTT.

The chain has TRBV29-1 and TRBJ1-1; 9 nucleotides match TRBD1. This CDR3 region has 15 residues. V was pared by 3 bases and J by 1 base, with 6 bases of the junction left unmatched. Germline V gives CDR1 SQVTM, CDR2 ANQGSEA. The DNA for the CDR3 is TGCAGCGTTGAGGGTCCACAGGGGGCGAACACTGAAGCTTTCTTT. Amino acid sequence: CSVEGPQGANTEAFF. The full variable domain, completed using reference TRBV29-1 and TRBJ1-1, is SAVISQKPSRDICQRGTSLTIQCQVDSQVTMMFWYRQQPGQSLTLIATANQGSEATYESGFVIDKFPISRPNLTFSTLTVSNMSPEDSSIYLCSVEGPQGANTEAFFGQGTRLTVV.

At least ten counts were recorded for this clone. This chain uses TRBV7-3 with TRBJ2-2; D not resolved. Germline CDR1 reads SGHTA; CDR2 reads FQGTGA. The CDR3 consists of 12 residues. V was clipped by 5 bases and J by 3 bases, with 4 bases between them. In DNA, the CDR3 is TGTGCCAGCAGCACGTACACCGGGGAGCTGTTTTTT. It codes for CASSTYTGELFF.

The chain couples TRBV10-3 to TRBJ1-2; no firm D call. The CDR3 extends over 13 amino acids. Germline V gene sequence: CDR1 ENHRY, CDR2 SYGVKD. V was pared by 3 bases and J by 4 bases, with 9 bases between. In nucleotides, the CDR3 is TGTGCCATCAGTGAAATGGGTGCCTATGGCTACACCTTC. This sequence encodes CAISEMGAYGYTF.

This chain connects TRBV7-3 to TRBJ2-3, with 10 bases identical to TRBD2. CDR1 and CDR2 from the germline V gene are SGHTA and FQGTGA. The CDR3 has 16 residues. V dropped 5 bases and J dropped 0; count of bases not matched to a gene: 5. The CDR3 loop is CASSNGLAVSTDTQYF. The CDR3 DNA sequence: TGTGCCAGCAGCAACGGACTAGCGGTTAGCACAGATACGCAGTATTTT.

CDR3: CASSPGGVRNNEQFF. CDR3 nucleotides: TGTGCCAGCTCGCCCGGCGGGGTACGGAACAATGAGCAGTTCTTC. The chain links TRBV18 to TRBJ2-1, with a weak D call TRBD2 (6 bases). There are 15 residues in the CDR3. Trimming took off 6 bases at V and 5 bases at J, with 17 bases between the two ends. CDR1 and CDR2 (germline): KGHSH, LQKENI.

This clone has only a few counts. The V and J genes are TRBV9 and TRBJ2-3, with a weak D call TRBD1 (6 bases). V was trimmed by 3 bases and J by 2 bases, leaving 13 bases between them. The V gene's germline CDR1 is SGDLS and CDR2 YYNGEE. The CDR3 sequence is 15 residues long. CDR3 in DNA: TGTGCCAGCAGCGGGACGGACAGTTTCACAGATACGCAGTATTTT. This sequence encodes CASSGTDSFTDTQYF.

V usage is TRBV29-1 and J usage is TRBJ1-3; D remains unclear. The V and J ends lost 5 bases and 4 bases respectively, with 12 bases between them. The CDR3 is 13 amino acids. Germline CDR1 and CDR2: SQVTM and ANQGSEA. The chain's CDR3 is CSVSNGVGNTIYF. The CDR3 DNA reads TGCAGCGTTTCCAACGGGGTCGGAAACACCATATATTTT.

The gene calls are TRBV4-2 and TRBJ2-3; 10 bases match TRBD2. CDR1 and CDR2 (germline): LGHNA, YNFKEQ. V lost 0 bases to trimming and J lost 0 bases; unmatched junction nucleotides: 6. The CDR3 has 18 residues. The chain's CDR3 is CASSQEGSGGASTDTQYF. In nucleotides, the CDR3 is TGTGCCAGCAGCCAAGAAGGCAGCGGGGGGGCAAGCACAGATACGCAGTATTTT.

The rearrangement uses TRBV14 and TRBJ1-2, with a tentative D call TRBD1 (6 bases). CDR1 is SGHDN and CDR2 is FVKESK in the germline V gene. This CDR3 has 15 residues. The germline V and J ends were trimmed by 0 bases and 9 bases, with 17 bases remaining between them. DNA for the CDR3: TGTGCCAGCAGCCAAGATTTAACAGGGCGTTCCAGCTACACCTTC. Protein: CASSQDLTGRSSYTF.

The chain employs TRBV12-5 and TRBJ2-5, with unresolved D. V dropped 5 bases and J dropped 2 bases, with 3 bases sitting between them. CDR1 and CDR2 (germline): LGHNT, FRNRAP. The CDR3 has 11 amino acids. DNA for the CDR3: TGTGCTAGTGGTATACAAGAGACCCAGTACTTC. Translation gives CASGIQETQYF.

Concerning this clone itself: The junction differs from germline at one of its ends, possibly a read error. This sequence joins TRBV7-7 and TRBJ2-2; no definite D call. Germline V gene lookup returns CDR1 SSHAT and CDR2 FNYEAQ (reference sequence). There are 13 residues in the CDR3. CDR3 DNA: TGTGCTAGCAGCTTTAGTCTTAACGGGGAGCTGTTTTTT. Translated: CASSFSLNGELFF.

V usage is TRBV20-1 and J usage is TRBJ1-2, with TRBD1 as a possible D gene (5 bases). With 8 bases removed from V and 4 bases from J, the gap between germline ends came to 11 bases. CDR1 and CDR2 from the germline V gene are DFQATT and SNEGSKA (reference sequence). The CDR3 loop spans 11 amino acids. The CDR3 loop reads CSYHGTYGYTF. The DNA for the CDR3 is TGCAGTTACCATGGGACCTATGGCTACACCTTC.

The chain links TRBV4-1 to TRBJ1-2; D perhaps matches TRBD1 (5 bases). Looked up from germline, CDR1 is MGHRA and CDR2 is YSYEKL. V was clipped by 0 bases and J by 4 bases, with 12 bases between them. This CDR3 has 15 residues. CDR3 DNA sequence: TGCGCCAGCAGCCAAGACCCAGGGAACGCCTATGGCTACACCTTC. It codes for CASSQDPGNAYGYTF.

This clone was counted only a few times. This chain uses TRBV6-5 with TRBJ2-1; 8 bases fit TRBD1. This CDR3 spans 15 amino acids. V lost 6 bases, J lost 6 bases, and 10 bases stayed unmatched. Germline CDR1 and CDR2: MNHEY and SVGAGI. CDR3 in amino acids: CASSPRQGWGNEQFF. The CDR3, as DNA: TGTGCCAGCAGCCCCAGACAGGGGTGGGGCAATGAGCAGTTCTTC.

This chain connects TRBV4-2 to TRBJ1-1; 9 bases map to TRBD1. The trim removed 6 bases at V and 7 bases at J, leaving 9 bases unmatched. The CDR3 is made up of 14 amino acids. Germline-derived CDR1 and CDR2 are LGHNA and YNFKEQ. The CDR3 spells CASSPGQGIIEAFF. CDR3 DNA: TGTGCCAGCAGTCCGGGACAGGGTATCATTGAAGCTTTCTTT.

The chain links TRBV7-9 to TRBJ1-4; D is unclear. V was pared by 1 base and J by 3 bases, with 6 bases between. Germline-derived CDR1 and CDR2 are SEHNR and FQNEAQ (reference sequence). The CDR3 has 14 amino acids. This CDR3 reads CASSLGGSNEKLFF. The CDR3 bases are TGTGCCAGCAGCTTAGGAGGCTCTAATGAAAAACTGTTTTTT.

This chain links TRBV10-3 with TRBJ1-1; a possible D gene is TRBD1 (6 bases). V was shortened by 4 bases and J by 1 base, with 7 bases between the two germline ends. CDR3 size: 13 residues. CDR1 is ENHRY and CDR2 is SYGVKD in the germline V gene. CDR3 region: CAISGTANTEAFF. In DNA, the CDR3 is TGTGCCATCAGTGGGACAGCGAACACTGAAGCTTTCTTT.